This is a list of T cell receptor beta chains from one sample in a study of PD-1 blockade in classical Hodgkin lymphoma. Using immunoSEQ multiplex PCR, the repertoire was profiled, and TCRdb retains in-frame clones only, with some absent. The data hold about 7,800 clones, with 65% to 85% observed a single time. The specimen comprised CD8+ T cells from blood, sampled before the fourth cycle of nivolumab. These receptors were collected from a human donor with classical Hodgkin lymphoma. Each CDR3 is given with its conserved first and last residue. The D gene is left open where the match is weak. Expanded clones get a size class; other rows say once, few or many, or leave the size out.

CDR3 DNA: TGTGCCAGCAGCTTAGCCAGGGGAGAGTGGTATGGCTACACCTTC
CDR3 protein: CASSLARGEWYGYTF
clone size: NA
J gene: TRBJ1-2
D gene: NA
V gene: TRBV7-8

CDR3 DNA: TGCGCCAGCAGCCCTTTGGGACAGGTCTACGAGCAGTACTTC
CDR3 protein: CASSPLGQVYEQYF
clone size: NA
J gene: TRBJ2-7
D gene: TRBD1
V gene: TRBV5-1

CDR3 DNA: TGTGCCAGCAGAGGACAGGGGGCCCATGAGCAGTTCTTC
CDR3 protein: CASRGQGAHEQFF
clone size: once
J gene: TRBJ2-1
D gene: TRBD1
V gene: TRBV11-1

CDR3 DNA: TGTGCTAGCAGCTTTGTAGTTACGGAGACCCAGTACTTC
CDR3 protein: CASSFVVTETQYF
clone size: medium-sized
J gene: TRBJ2-5
D gene: NA
V gene: TRBV7-7

CDR3 DNA: TGTGCCAGCAGCTTGGTTGGGGACGAGCAGTACTTC
CDR3 protein: CASSLVGDEQYF
clone size: NA
J gene: TRBJ2-7
D gene: NA
V gene: TRBV5-5

CDR3 DNA: TGTGCCAGTAGTATTTTTGATAGCAATCAGCCCCAGCATTTT
CDR3 protein: CASSIFDSNQPQHF
clone size: NA
J gene: TRBJ1-5
D gene: NA
V gene: TRBV19

CDR3 DNA: TGTGCCAGCAGCTTGATCACCTCACAGGGGGCGCGGGGCTACACCTTC
CDR3 protein: CASSLITSQGARGYTF
clone size: NA
J gene: TRBJ1-2
D gene: TRBD1
V gene: TRBV5-8

CDR3 DNA: TGTGCCAGCAGTCCCGGGACTAGCGGGAGGGAGACCCAGTACTTC
CDR3 protein: CASSPGTSGRETQYF
clone size: NA
J gene: TRBJ2-5
D gene: TRBD2
V gene: TRBV27

CDR3 DNA: TGCGCCAGCAGGGGAACCCCGACAGGGGGCAACACTGAAGCTTTCTTT
CDR3 protein: CASRGTPTGGNTEAFF
clone size: NA
J gene: TRBJ1-1
D gene: TRBD1
V gene: TRBV4-3

CDR3 DNA: TGCGCCAGCAGCTCGACAGGTTCCACGGCCAATGAGCAGTTCTTC
CDR3 protein: CASSSTGSTANEQFF
clone size: few
J gene: TRBJ2-1
D gene: NA
V gene: TRBV5-1

CDR3 DNA: TGTGCCAGCAGCTTCCTTTTCGGGACAGCAGTAGTTGATGGCTACACCTTC
CDR3 protein: CASSFLFGTAVVDGYTF
clone size: NA
J gene: TRBJ1-2
D gene: TRBD1
V gene: TRBV5-8

CDR3 DNA: TGCAGCGTTCTTCAAACGTTTGTCTATGGCTACACCTTC
CDR3 protein: CSVLQTFVYGYTF
clone size: medium-sized
J gene: TRBJ1-2
D gene: NA
V gene: TRBV29-1

CDR3 DNA: TGTGCCAGCAGCTGGGACAGGGGGACGTACGAGCAGTACTTC
CDR3 protein: CASSWDRGTYEQYF
clone size: NA
J gene: TRBJ2-7
D gene: TRBD1
V gene: TRBV5-5

CDR3 DNA: TGTGCCAGCAGTTTTCTAGCGGAGCCTGGGTACAATGAGCAGTTCTTC
CDR3 protein: CASSFLAEPGYNEQFF
clone size: NA
J gene: TRBJ2-1
D gene: TRBD2
V gene: TRBV27

CDR3 DNA: TGTGCCAGCAGTCCGGCCGGACGGTACAATCAGCCCCAGCATTTT
CDR3 protein: CASSPAGRYNQPQHF
clone size: NA
J gene: TRBJ1-5
D gene: NA
V gene: TRBV28

CDR3 DNA: TGTGCCAGCAGTTACTCACAGGCCTCCTACGAGCAGTACTTC
CDR3 protein: CASSYSQASYEQYF
clone size: NA
J gene: TRBJ2-7
D gene: NA
V gene: TRBV6-5

CDR3 DNA: TGTGCCAGCAGCCCCCGGAGTACTAGCAATCAGCCCCAGCATTTT
CDR3 protein: CASSPRSTSNQPQHF
clone size: NA
J gene: TRBJ1-5
D gene: NA
V gene: TRBV11-2

CDR3 DNA: TGTGCCAGCAACAACCCCGGGGGGATAGGCGCACCCCAAGAGACCCAGTACTTC
CDR3 protein: CASNNPGGIGAPQETQYF
clone size: few
J gene: TRBJ2-5
D gene: TRBD2
V gene: TRBV9

CDR3 DNA: TGTGCCAGCAGCCCCGGTGGGGTAAGAGGCAATCAGCCCCAGCATTTT
CDR3 protein: CASSPGGVRGNQPQHF
clone size: few
J gene: TRBJ1-5
D gene: NA
V gene: TRBV7-9

CDR3 DNA: TGTGCCAGCAGTTACTCGATAGAGCTAGCCAAAAACATTCAGTACTTC
CDR3 protein: CASSYSIELAKNIQYF
clone size: NA
J gene: TRBJ2-4
D gene: NA
V gene: TRBV6-5

CDR3 DNA: TGTGCCAGCTCACCGGATTGGGGCTTCTCCTACGAGCAGTACTTC
CDR3 protein: CASSPDWGFSYEQYF
clone size: NA
J gene: TRBJ2-7
D gene: NA
V gene: TRBV18

CDR3 DNA: TGTGCCAGCACTCGAGGGACCGGGGAGCTGTTTTTT
CDR3 protein: CASTRGTGELFF
clone size: NA
J gene: TRBJ2-2
D gene: NA
V gene: TRBV10-3

CDR3 DNA: TGCGCCAGCAGCCAAGCCTACAGGGGGCAAATCAGCTCCTACAATGAGCAGTTCTTC
CDR3 protein: CASSQAYRGQISSYNEQFF
clone size: NA
J gene: TRBJ2-1
D gene: TRBD1
V gene: TRBV4-1

CDR3 DNA: TGTGCCAGCAGCGTAGGGGGACTAGCGGTTACCTACGAGCAGTACTTC
CDR3 protein: CASSVGGLAVTYEQYF
clone size: NA
J gene: TRBJ2-7
D gene: TRBD2
V gene: TRBV9

CDR3 DNA: TGTGCCAGCAGCGAAGGACTAGCGGGGGATTCCTACGAGCAGTACTTC
CDR3 protein: CASSEGLAGDSYEQYF
clone size: NA
J gene: TRBJ2-7
D gene: TRBD2
V gene: TRBV9

CDR3 DNA: TGTGCCAGCAGCCCTCCCCTGGCGGGAGAGAACGAGCAGTACTTC
CDR3 protein: CASSPPLAGENEQYF
clone size: NA
J gene: TRBJ2-7
D gene: TRBD2
V gene: TRBV5-5

CDR3 DNA: TGTGCCAGTGGGACTCACTACGAGCAGTACTTC
CDR3 protein: CASGTHYEQYF
clone size: few
J gene: TRBJ2-7
D gene: NA
V gene: TRBV19

CDR3 DNA: TGTGCCAGCAGCGTGTCCGGGACCCCCTACGAGCAGTACTTC
CDR3 protein: CASSVSGTPYEQYF
clone size: NA
J gene: TRBJ2-7
D gene: NA
V gene: TRBV9

CDR3 DNA: TGTGCCAGCAGCTTAGTCGGGGGGCTTGGCACTGAAGCTTTCTTT
CDR3 protein: CASSLVGGLGTEAFF
clone size: NA
J gene: TRBJ1-1
D gene: NA
V gene: TRBV11-2

CDR3 DNA: TGCGCCAGCAGCCCCTACGTTTCCTATGAGCAGTTCTTC
CDR3 protein: CASSPYVSYEQFF
clone size: few
J gene: TRBJ2-1
D gene: NA
V gene: TRBV4-3

CDR3 DNA: TGTGCCAGCAGTTTTGGGAGGGGATTCCGGGCCCAGCAGTTCTTC
CDR3 protein: CASSFGRGFRAQQFF
clone size: NA
J gene: TRBJ2-1
D gene: TRBD2
V gene: TRBV27

CDR3 DNA: TGTGCCAGCAGCTACCTAGGCACTAGCACAGATACGCAGTATTTT
CDR3 protein: CASSYLGTSTDTQYF
clone size: NA
J gene: TRBJ2-3
D gene: NA
V gene: TRBV11-2

CDR3 DNA: TGTGCCAGCAGAGCTCCCGCGGGAGAAGCTGATACGCAGTATTTT
CDR3 protein: CASRAPAGEADTQYF
clone size: once
J gene: TRBJ2-3
D gene: TRBD2
V gene: TRBV9

CDR3 DNA: TGTGCCAGCAGCTTGGTGGGACGGCACTACGAGCAGTACTTC
CDR3 protein: CASSLVGRHYEQYF
clone size: NA
J gene: TRBJ2-7
D gene: NA
V gene: TRBV11-1

CDR3 DNA: TGTGCCAGCAGTTTATGGCAGGGTGGCACAGATACGCAGTATTTT
CDR3 protein: CASSLWQGGTDTQYF
clone size: few
J gene: TRBJ2-3
D gene: NA
V gene: TRBV27

CDR3 DNA: TGTGCCAGCAGTGACAGCGGTCGCAATCAGCCCCAGCATTTT
CDR3 protein: CASSDSGRNQPQHF
clone size: few
J gene: TRBJ1-5
D gene: NA
V gene: TRBV2

CDR3 DNA: TGCGCCAGCAGCTCCCCCGTTCAGGTTCACAGCTCCTACAATGAGCAGTTCTTC
CDR3 protein: CASSSPVQVHSSYNEQFF
clone size: NA
J gene: TRBJ2-1
D gene: NA
V gene: TRBV5-1

CDR3 DNA: TGTGCCAGCAGCTTGGAAGGACAGCAATATGGCTACACCTTC
CDR3 protein: CASSLEGQQYGYTF
clone size: few
J gene: TRBJ1-2
D gene: NA
V gene: TRBV5-4

CDR3 DNA: TGTGCCAGCAGTGCCTACGGGACTCTCAACTACGAGCAGTACTTC
CDR3 protein: CASSAYGTLNYEQYF
clone size: NA
J gene: TRBJ2-7
D gene: NA
V gene: TRBV27

CDR3 DNA: TGCGCCAGCAGCCAAGGGGTGGCGGGCGGGCTTGGCTACACCTTC
CDR3 protein: CASSQGVAGGLGYTF
clone size: NA
J gene: TRBJ1-2
D gene: NA
V gene: TRBV4-1

CDR3 DNA: TGTGCCAGCAGCAAAGGGGCAGGGGAGGGGTCCTACGAGCAGTACTTC
CDR3 protein: CASSKGAGEGSYEQYF
clone size: NA
J gene: TRBJ2-7
D gene: NA
V gene: TRBV16

CDR3 DNA: TGTGCCAGCAGCTGGTTCGGGCTAGCGGGAGTTGAGCAGTTCTTC
CDR3 protein: CASSWFGLAGVEQFF
clone size: few
J gene: TRBJ2-1
D gene: TRBD2
V gene: TRBV7-2

CDR3 DNA: TGTGCCAGCAGCCCAGGATCGGATGAGCAGTTCTTC
CDR3 protein: CASSPGSDEQFF
clone size: NA
J gene: TRBJ2-1
D gene: NA
V gene: TRBV9

CDR3 DNA: TGTGCCAGCACTTTGGGGGGCCAAATCGATGAGCAGTTCTTC
CDR3 protein: CASTLGGQIDEQFF
clone size: NA
J gene: TRBJ2-1
D gene: NA
V gene: TRBV28

CDR3 DNA: TGTGCCAGCAGCTTATCAGATACGCAGTATTTT
CDR3 protein: CASSLSDTQYF
clone size: NA
J gene: TRBJ2-3
D gene: NA
V gene: TRBV13

CDR3 DNA: TGTGCCAGCAGAGGGGGACAGGGCACTGAAGCTTTCTTT
CDR3 protein: CASRGGQGTEAFF
clone size: NA
J gene: TRBJ1-1
D gene: TRBD1
V gene: TRBV2

CDR3 DNA: TGTGCCAGCAGCTTAGGGAACAGGGGGAGTAGGAATGAGCAGTTCTTC
CDR3 protein: CASSLGNRGSRNEQFF
clone size: NA
J gene: TRBJ2-1
D gene: TRBD1
V gene: TRBV11-3

CDR3 DNA: TGTGCCAGCAGTGACGGGACAGGGCTATACTATGGCTACACCTTC
CDR3 protein: CASSDGTGLYYGYTF
clone size: NA
J gene: TRBJ1-2
D gene: TRBD1
V gene: TRBV25-1

CDR3 DNA: TGTGCCAGCAGTTTAGGTTTGGCCAATGAGCAGTTCTTC
CDR3 protein: CASSLGLANEQFF
clone size: NA
J gene: TRBJ2-1
D gene: NA
V gene: TRBV28

CDR3 DNA: TGTGCCAGCTCACCTACAGATACGCAGTATTTT
CDR3 protein: CASSPTDTQYF
clone size: large
J gene: TRBJ2-3
D gene: NA
V gene: TRBV18

CDR3 DNA: TGTGCCAGCTATGAGGGGATCTATGGCTACACCTTC
CDR3 protein: CASYEGIYGYTF
clone size: NA
J gene: TRBJ1-2
D gene: NA
V gene: TRBV6-5

CDR3 DNA: TGTGCCAGTATTGGGCTAGCGGGGACCTACAATGAGCAGTTCTTC
CDR3 protein: CASIGLAGTYNEQFF
clone size: NA
J gene: TRBJ2-1
D gene: TRBD2
V gene: TRBV19

CDR3 DNA: TGTGCCAGCAGCTTAGTTCTAGCGGGGGGTGAGACCCAGTACTTC
CDR3 protein: CASSLVLAGGETQYF
clone size: NA
J gene: TRBJ2-5
D gene: TRBD2
V gene: TRBV7-9

CDR3 DNA: TGCAGCGTTCATCCCCCGGGACTAGCGGGCCTTTACAATGAGCAGTTCTTC
CDR3 protein: CSVHPPGLAGLYNEQFF
clone size: NA
J gene: TRBJ2-1
D gene: TRBD2
V gene: TRBV29-1